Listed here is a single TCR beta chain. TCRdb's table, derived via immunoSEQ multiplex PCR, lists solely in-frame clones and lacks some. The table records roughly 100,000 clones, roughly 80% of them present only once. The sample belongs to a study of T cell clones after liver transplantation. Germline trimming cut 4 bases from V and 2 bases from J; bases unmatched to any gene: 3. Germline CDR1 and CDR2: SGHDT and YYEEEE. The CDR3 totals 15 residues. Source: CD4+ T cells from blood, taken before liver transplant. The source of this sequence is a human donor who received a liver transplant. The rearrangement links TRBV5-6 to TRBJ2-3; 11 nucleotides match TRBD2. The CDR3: CASSLGLADTDTQYF. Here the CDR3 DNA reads TGTGCCAGCAGCCTGGGACTAGCGGACACAGATACGCAGTATTTT.